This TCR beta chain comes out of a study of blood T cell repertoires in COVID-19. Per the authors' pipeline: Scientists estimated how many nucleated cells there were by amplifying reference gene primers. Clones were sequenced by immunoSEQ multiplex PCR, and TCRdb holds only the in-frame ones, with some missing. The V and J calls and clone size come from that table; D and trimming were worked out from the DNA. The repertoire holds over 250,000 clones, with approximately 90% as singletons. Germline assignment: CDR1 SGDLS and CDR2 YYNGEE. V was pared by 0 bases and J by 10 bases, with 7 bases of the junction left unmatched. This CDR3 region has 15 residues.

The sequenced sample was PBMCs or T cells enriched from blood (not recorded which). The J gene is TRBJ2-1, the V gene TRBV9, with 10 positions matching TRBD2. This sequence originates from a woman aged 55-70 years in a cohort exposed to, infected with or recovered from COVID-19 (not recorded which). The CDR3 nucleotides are TGTGCCAGCAGCGTAGAAGCTAGCGGGAGTAAGGAGCAGTTCTTC. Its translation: CASSVEASGSKEQFF.